This TCR beta chain was obtained from a study of cytomegalovirus exposure and HLA in healthy donors. The germline CDR1 and CDR2 sequences are MNHEY and SVGAGI. The CDR3 extends over 13 amino acids. The V end was cut by 6 bases, the J end by 8 bases, with 13 bases between. Whole-study findings and limits: TRBV6-2, TRBV6-3 and some other V segments were excluded as indistinguishable. Later work found most CMV-associated TCR beta chains apparently HLA-restricted.

A remark on this clone: Its antigen remains unknown.

The PCR contained 60 Vbeta and 13 Jbeta primers. The table came from immunoSEQ multiplex PCR; TCRdb's copy has only in-frame clones and leaves some out. The sample has around 100,000 clones; about 70% are singletons. The TCR comes from a man aged 45 to 65 in good health and CMV-seropositive. J is TRBJ1-4 and V is TRBV6-5; the D gene is possibly TRBD1 (5 bases). The sequencing sample was made of PBMCs. CDR3 DNA: TGTGCCAGCAGAGGAAGGGGAGGAGAAAAACTGTTTTTT. Its translation is CASRGRGGEKLFF.